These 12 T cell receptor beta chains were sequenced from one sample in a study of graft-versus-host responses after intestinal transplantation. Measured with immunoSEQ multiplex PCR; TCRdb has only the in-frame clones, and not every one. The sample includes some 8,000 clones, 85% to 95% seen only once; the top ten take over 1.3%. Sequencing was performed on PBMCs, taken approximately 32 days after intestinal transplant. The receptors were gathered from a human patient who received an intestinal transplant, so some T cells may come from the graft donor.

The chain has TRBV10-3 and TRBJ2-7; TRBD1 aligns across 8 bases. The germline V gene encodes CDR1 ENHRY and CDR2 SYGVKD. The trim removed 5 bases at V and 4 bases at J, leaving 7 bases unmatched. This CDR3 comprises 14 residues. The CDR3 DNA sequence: TGTGCCATCAGTACTCCGGGACAGGTGTACGAGCAGTACTTC. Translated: CAISTPGQVYEQYF.

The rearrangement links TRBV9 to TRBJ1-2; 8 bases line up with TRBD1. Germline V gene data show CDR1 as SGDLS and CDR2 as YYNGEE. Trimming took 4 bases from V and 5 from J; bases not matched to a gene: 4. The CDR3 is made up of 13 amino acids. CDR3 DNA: TGTGCCAGCAGCCCGGGACAGGTTTATGGCTACACCTTC. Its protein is CASSPGQVYGYTF.

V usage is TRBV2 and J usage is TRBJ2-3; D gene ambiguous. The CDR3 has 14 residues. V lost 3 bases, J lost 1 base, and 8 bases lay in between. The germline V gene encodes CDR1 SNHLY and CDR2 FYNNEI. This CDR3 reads CASSESERTDTQYF. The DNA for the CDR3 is TGTGCCAGCAGTGAGTCGGAGCGCACAGATACGCAGTATTTT.

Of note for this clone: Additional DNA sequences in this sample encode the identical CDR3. The CDR3 DNA is TGTGCCAGCGAGGACAGCGCAAATTCACCCCTCCACTTT. This sequence encodes CASEDSANSPLHF. V usage is TRBV2 and J usage is TRBJ1-6; weak D call: TRBD1 (6 bases). The CDR3 runs to 13 residues. Trimming removed 8 bases at V and 7 bases at J, with 12 bases between. Germline V gives CDR1 SNHLY, CDR2 FYNNEI.

The CDR3 region is CASSYSADLWGYTF. CDR3 DNA sequence: TGTGCCAGCAGTTATTCGGCAGATCTCTGGGGCTACACCTTC. The rearrangement links TRBV6-5 to TRBJ1-2; D not certain. Trimming pared 3 bases from V and 8 bases from J, leaving 16 bases between. CDR1 is MNHEY, CDR2 SVGAGI, per germline. The CDR3 runs to 14 residues.

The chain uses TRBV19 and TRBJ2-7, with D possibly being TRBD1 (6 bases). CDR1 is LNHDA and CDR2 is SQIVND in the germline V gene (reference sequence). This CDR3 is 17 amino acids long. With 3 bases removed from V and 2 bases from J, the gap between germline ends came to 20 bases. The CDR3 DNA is TGTGCCAGTAGTATCAGGGGCTGGGGGTCAGGACCCTACGAGCAGTACTTC. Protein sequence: CASSIRGWGSGPYEQYF.

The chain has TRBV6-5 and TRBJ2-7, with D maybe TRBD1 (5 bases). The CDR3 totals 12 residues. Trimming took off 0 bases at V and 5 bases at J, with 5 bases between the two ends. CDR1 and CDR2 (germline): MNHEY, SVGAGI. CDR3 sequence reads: CASSYSGDEQYF. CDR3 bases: TGTGCCAGCAGTTACTCAGGGGACGAGCAGTACTTC.

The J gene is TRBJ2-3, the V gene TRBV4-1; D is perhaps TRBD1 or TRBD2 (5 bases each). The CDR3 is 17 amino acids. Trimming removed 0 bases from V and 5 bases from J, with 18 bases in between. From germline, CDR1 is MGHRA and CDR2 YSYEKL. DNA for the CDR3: TGCGCCAGCAGCCAAGATAACCTGGGACCGCCGGGAGATACGCAGTATTTT. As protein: CASSQDNLGPPGDTQYF.

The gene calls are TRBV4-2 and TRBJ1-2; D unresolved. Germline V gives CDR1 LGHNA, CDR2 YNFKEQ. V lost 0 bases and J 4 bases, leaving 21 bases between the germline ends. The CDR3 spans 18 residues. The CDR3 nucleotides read TGTGCCAGCAGCCAAGATGGGAGTGGGATGGGTACCGGCTATGGCTACACCTTC. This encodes CASSQDGSGMGTGYGYTF.

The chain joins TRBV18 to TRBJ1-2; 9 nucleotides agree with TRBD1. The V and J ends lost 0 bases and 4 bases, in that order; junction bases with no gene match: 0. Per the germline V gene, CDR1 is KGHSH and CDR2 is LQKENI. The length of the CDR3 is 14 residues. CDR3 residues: CASSPPTGGYGYTF. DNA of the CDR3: TGTGCCAGCTCACCACCGACAGGGGGCTATGGCTACACCTTC.

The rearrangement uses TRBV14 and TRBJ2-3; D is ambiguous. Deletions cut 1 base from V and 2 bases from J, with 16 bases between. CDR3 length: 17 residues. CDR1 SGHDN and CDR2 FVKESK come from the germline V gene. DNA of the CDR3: TGTGCCAGCAGCCAAGTATCAAAAAACTCCTACACAGATACGCAGTATTTT. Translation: CASSQVSKNSYTDTQYF.

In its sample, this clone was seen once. In DNA form, the CDR3 reads TGTGCCTGGCAAGGGGAAGGGGATGAGCAGTTCTTC. It translates to CAWQGEGDEQFF. The chain employs TRBV30 and TRBJ2-1; D perhaps matches TRBD1 (5 bases). There are 12 residues in the CDR3. Germline V CDR1 and CDR2: GTSNPN, SVGIG (reference sequence). With 5 bases removed from V and 8 bases from J, the gap between germline ends came to 13 bases.